The TCR beta chain described here comes from a study of T cells expressing NK-cell markers. Study at large: With respect to HCMV, most of the eight sequenced donors were seropositive, and one was seronegative. Study-wide points: These same clonotypes (in a few donors) also led the CD3+CD56-NKG2C+ fraction.

To note about this clonotype: What it binds is not known.

With the 5' RACE reads reprocessed, TCRdb shows one record per CDR3 protein and no DNA. There are 440,000 or so distinct CDR3 sequences in the sample, with roughly 8% held by the top ten. CDR1 MNHNS and CDR2 SASEGT come from the germline V gene. There are 15 residues in the CDR3. The receptor comes from a woman aged 18-70 years in good health. Specimen: blood T cells: a sorted CD56 or NKG2C T cell subset, CD4+ or CD8+ T cells, or bulk PBMC T cells (not recorded which). The chain carries TRBV6-1 and TRBJ1-2; TCRdb picks TRBD1, but there is no DNA to check that call. The CDR3 reads CASRGGTGYFHGYTF.